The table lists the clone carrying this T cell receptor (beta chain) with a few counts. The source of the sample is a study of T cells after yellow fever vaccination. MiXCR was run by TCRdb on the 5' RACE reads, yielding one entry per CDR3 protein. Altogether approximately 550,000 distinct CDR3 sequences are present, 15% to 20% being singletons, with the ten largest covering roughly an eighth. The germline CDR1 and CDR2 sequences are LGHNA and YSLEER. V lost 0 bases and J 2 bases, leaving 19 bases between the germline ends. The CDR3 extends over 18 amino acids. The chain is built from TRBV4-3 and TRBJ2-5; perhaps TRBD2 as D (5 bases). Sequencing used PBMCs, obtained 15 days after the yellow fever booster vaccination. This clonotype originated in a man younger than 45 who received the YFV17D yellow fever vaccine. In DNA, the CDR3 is TGCGCCAGCAGCCAAGATCCAGGTGGAGGACGGGCGCAAGAGACCCAGTACTTC. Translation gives CASSQDPGGGRAQETQYF.